This TCR beta chain was captured in a study of siplizumab effects on memory and regulatory T cells. Study findings and constraints: Of the proliferating CD4+ or CD8+ clones, roughly 80-96% lacked a naive or memory phenotype that could be assigned. With siplizumab, cumulative frequency of CD4+ memory-derived alloreactive sequences dropped significantly.

Per sample, the assay covered roughly 10^5 TCR templates. Clones were read by immunoSEQ multiplex PCR, and TCRdb kept only the in-frame ones, dropping some. The sample contains tens of thousands of clones, roughly 87% of which appear only once. This clone was picked up one time. The antigen remains undetermined. With 1 base removed from V and 3 bases from J, the gap between germline ends came to 7 bases. Germline lookup yields CDR1 SGHDT and CDR2 YYEEEE. The CDR3 loop spans 13 amino acids. This chain connects TRBV5-6 to TRBJ1-1; D is ambiguous. This sequence was found in a human donor in good health. Sequencing was done on a sample of Tregs sorted from blood. The CDR3 here is CASSLRPDTEAFF. The CDR3 DNA sequence: TGTGCCAGCAGCTTGAGGCCAGACACTGAAGCTTTCTTT.